Below are 6 T cell receptor beta chains sequenced from a single sample in a study of T cell responses to AZD1222 COVID-19 vaccine. Clones were sequenced by immunoSEQ multiplex PCR, and TCRdb holds only the in-frame ones, with some missing. This sample yields 100,000 to 150,000 clones, of which around 87% are seen a single time; roughly 10% belongs to the top ten. Sample: peripheral blood, taken on day 0 of AZD1222 vaccination. The receptor set was obtained from an adult in good health.

The J gene is TRBJ2-3, the V gene TRBV3-1 (or the pseudogene TRBV3-2); D remains ambiguous. This CDR3 is built from 16 residues. In germline, CDR1 is LGHDT, CDR2 YNNKEL (reference sequence). Trimming removed 0 bases from V and 5 bases from J, with 15 bases in between. CDR3 loop: CASSQDLTGSRDTQYF. The CDR3 DNA sequence: TGTGCCAGCAGCCAAGATCTAACGGGTAGTCGAGATACGCAGTATTTT.

The CDR3 reads CASSEYAESYNEQFF. DNA for the CDR3: TGTGCCAGCAGTGAGTACGCGGAGTCCTACAATGAGCAGTTCTTC. V and J are TRBV2 and TRBJ2-1; D is unclear. V was trimmed by 3 bases and J by 1 base, leaving 10 bases between them. In germline, CDR1 is SNHLY, CDR2 FYNNEI. This CDR3 has 15 residues. Drawing the rest from reference TRBV2 and TRBJ2-1, the complete variable domain is EPEVTQTPSHQVTQMGQEVILRCVPISNHLYFYWYRQILGQKVEFLVSFYNNEISEKSEIFDDQFSVERPDGSNFTLKIRSTKLEDSAMYFCASSEYAESYNEQFFGPGTRLTVL.

The chain links TRBV2 to TRBJ2-5; 7 nucleotides match TRBD1. Germline V lookup: CDR1 SNHLY, CDR2 FYNNEI. The CDR3 has 14 residues. The V segment lost 7 bases and the J segment 4 bases; nucleotides outside the gene matches: 9. The CDR3 bases are TGTGCCAGCACATCCGGGACAGTATCAGAGACCCAGTACTTC. It translates to CASTSGTVSETQYF. The full variable domain, in which reference TRBV2 and TRBJ2-5 provide the parts outside the CDR3, is EPEVTQTPSHQVTQMGQEVILRCVPISNHLYFYWYRQILGQKVEFLVSFYNNEISEKSEIFDDQFSVERPDGSNFTLKIRSTKLEDSAMYFCASTSGTVSETQYFGPGTRLLVL.

V and J are TRBV28 and TRBJ1-3; D possibly corresponds to TRBD1 (6 bases). V lost 3 bases and J lost 5, with 17 bases in between. Germline V gene data show CDR1 as MDHEN and CDR2 as SYDVKM. The CDR3 runs to 16 residues. The DNA for the CDR3 is TGTGCCAGCAGTTTGCCTCAGGGGCGTCCTAGAAACACCATATATTTT. This encodes CASSLPQGRPRNTIYF.

The rearrangement uses TRBV18 and TRBJ1-2; D might be TRBD1 (5 bases). CDR1 and CDR2 from the germline V gene are KGHSH and LQKENI. The CDR3 is made up of 15 amino acids. The V end lost 0 bases, the J end lost 4 bases, and 12 bases lay between the germline ends. The CDR3 is CASSPPGTRGYGYTF. CDR3 in DNA: TGTGCCAGCTCACCACCGGGGACGAGGGGCTATGGCTACACCTTC.

The chain couples TRBV7-9 to TRBJ1-3; 7 bases match TRBD1. V lost 1 base to trimming and J lost 4 bases; unmatched junction nucleotides: 4. The CDR3 extends over 15 amino acids. Germline CDR1 reads SEHNR; CDR2 reads FQNEAQ (reference sequence). CDR3 amino acids: CASSLEGGAGNTIYF. The DNA for the CDR3 is TGTGCCAGCAGCTTAGAAGGGGGCGCAGGAAACACCATATATTTT.